Listed below are T cell receptor beta chains from one sample, sequenced in a study of cytomegalovirus exposure and HLA in healthy donors. The method was immunoSEQ multiplex PCR; TCRdb's version includes in-frame clones alone and lacks a portion of them. Found here are about 83,000 clones, roughly 79% of them singletons; the top ten hold approximately 1.9%. The sequencing sample was made of PBMCs. The receptors were gathered from a woman aged 25 to 39 in good health and CMV-seronegative. CDR3s leave out the opening cysteine and the closing phenylalanine or tryptophan. The size entry is marked missing in some rows and otherwise reads once, few, many or a size class.

V	J	size	CDR3
TRBV7-2	TRBJ2-5	.	ASSFIQGETQY
TRBV28	TRBJ1-1	.	ASSLTTPGLNTEAF
TRBV28	TRBJ2-2	.	ATEGRSQNTGELF
TRBV5-4	TRBJ2-4	few	ASSLETRQGENIQY
TRBV7-6	TRBJ1-1	.	ASSLVAFTLARGRNTEAF
TRBV28	TRBJ1-1	.	ASRPRVIKPSEAF
TRBV7-2	TRBJ2-7	.	ASSLAGGAYYEQY
TRBV27	TRBJ1-5	once	ASSLSTGMLGNQPQH
TRBV6-1	TRBJ2-1	.	ASTSFNEQF
TRBV4-2	TRBJ2-1	.	ASSPHSRLAGGDEQF
TRBV5-1	TRBJ2-7	.	ASGGLAGGGEQY
TRBV25-1	TRBJ2-6	.	ASSEDPDILGANVLT
TRBV2	TRBJ1-1	.	ASSDSGTTGF
TRBV5-1	TRBJ1-4	.	ASSATTGYGEKLF
TRBV6-1	.	.	ASSESWGDQFEQY
TRBV5-1	TRBJ2-1	few	ASSNGQYHEQF
TRBV19	TRBJ2-2	.	ASSTNTGELF
TRBV28	TRBJ1-2	.	AIRQVNYGYT
TRBV19	TRBJ2-1	.	ASGSTSVYEQF
TRBV5-6	TRBJ2-7	.	ASSFWGQGNYEQY
TRBV9	TRBJ2-1	.	ASSLRLAGGDNEQF
TRBV7-9	.	once	ASRRGLAGGPSYEQY
TRBV4-1	TRBJ2-2	.	ASSQDRDKAGDGTGELF
TRBV5-1	TRBJ2-7	.	ASSLAKQGPSEQY
TRBV5-4	TRBJ2-3	.	ASSPGFDTQY
TRBV28	TRBJ2-1	few	ASRAGPVINEQF
TRBV7-2	TRBJ2-7	.	ASSLGGLRSYEQY
TRBV6-6	TRBJ1-5	.	ASSPTGQPQH
TRBV29-1	TRBJ2-7	.	SVAPIGEGLEQY
TRBV4-3	TRBJ2-3	few	ASSQGRKSGRATDTQY
TRBV13	TRBJ2-1	.	ASSPRPGLAVYNEQF
TRBV13	TRBJ2-4	.	ASSHRQGRNIQY
TRBV7-6	TRBJ2-1	few	ASSLFAGGPAEQF
TRBV23-1	TRBJ2-3	.	ASSPEPQGRPTDTQY
TRBV5-1	TRBJ1-1	.	ASSRDRAEAF
TRBV4-3	TRBJ2-7	.	ASCPAGSCLEQY
TRBV9	TRBJ2-1	.	ASSVGGGNSGPYNEQF
TRBV21-1	TRBJ2-6	.	ASSKVRDRGDSGANVLT
TRBV9	TRBJ2-5	.	ASSVDAGALETQY
TRBV7-6	TRBJ2-3	.	ASSLGLARDTQY
TRBV11-1	TRBJ1-1	.	ASRRQGAGEAF
TRBV27	TRBJ1-1	.	ASSLAGTGVEAF
TRBV4-2	TRBJ2-1	.	ASSQDPGRGGPYNEQF
TRBV14	TRBJ2-5	.	ASSHHGETQY
TRBV7-8	TRBJ2-2	.	ASSISGRLGELF
TRBV6-5	TRBJ1-4	.	ASRRTGGNEKLF
TRBV5-1	TRBJ2-1	once	ASSLVGSGDYNEQF
TRBV7-2	TRBJ2-5	.	ASSFRNAGGRARETQY
TRBV4-2	.	.	ASSYEGLASYEQY
TRBV9	TRBJ2-3	.	ASSVATSGRGADTQY
TRBV5-1	TRBJ1-3	few	ASSLELGAGNTIY
TRBV27	TRBJ2-5	.	ASREAGQETQY
TRBV7-6	TRBJ2-5	.	ASSKTSARGETQY
TRBV19	TRBJ2-1	.	ASSIGLAKHNEQF
TRBV6-6	TRBJ2-7	.	ASRGLSDRSPHEQY